These T cell receptor beta chains were read from a single sample in a study of blood T cell repertoires in COVID-19. Only in-frame clones appear in the TCRdb table, and some are missing; sequencing was by immunoSEQ multiplex PCR. The profile shows approximately 50,000 clones, roughly three quarters of them singletons. Sequenced sample: peripheral blood. The source of these receptors is a man aged 50-59 years with active or convalescent COVID-19. Both conserved end residues are trimmed from each CDR3.

len: 14; v_gene: TRBV5-1; j_gene: TRBJ2-2; CDR3aa: ASSLVGRANTGELF
len: 12; v_gene: TRBV7-2; j_gene: TRBJ1-1; CDR3aa: ASSPDRRYTEAF
len: 14; v_gene: TRBV5-8; j_gene: TRBJ1-5; CDR3aa: ASSPRRGAGFQPQH
len: 14; v_gene: TRBV2; j_gene: TRBJ1-6; CDR3aa: ASSVVYSSYNSPLH
len: 11; v_gene: TRBV11-2; j_gene: TRBJ2-5; CDR3aa: ASSTGTRQTQY
len: 10; v_gene: TRBV25-1; j_gene: TRBJ1-3; CDR3aa: ATSGSGNTIY
len: 15; v_gene: TRBV21-1; j_gene: TRBJ1-1; CDR3aa: ASSKEATGASNTEAF
len: 12; v_gene: TRBV19; j_gene: TRBJ2-3; CDR3aa: ASSIERGTDTQY
len: 13; v_gene: TRBV5-1; j_gene: TRBJ2-2; CDR3aa: ASSLGQTNTGELF
len: 10; v_gene: TRBV9; j_gene: TRBJ2-1; CDR3aa: ASSVVGHEQF
len: 15; v_gene: TRBV18; j_gene: TRBJ2-7; CDR3aa: ASSAGTGGYESYEQY
len: 12; v_gene: TRBV18; j_gene: TRBJ1-2; CDR3aa: ASSRTGQGYGYT
len: 12; v_gene: TRBV19; j_gene: TRBJ1-6; CDR3aa: ASSIRDTNSPLH
len: 13; v_gene: TRBV29-1; j_gene: TRBJ2-1; CDR3aa: SVGGRGGPYNEQF
len: 13; v_gene: TRBV12-5; j_gene: TRBJ2-1; CDR3aa: ASGLTSGGANEQF
len: 11; v_gene: TRBV9; j_gene: TRBJ2-5; CDR3aa: ASSETGRLTQY
len: 11; v_gene: TRBV19; j_gene: TRBJ1-1; CDR3aa: APKVGAGGGAF
len: 12; v_gene: TRBV2; j_gene: TRBJ2-1; CDR3aa: ASSEDSSYNEQF
len: 16; v_gene: TRBV6-2/TRBV6-3; j_gene: TRBJ1-5; CDR3aa: ASSHLQGAIYSNQPQH
len: 11; v_gene: TRBV19; j_gene: TRBJ1-2; CDR3aa: ASSPNTRYGYT
len: 11; v_gene: TRBV11-3; j_gene: TRBJ2-3; CDR3aa: ASSARSTDTQY
len: 13; v_gene: TRBV7-9; j_gene: TRBJ1-5; CDR3aa: ASSFSGGSNQPQH
len: 14; v_gene: TRBV21-1; j_gene: TRBJ1-3; CDR3aa: ASSRGQGDSGNTIY
len: 13; v_gene: TRBV5-8; j_gene: TRBJ2-1; CDR3aa: ASRDMASRLPEQF
len: 11; v_gene: TRBV2; j_gene: TRBJ1-1; CDR3aa: ASSRQVNTEAF
len: 11; v_gene: TRBV5-4; j_gene: TRBJ2-3; CDR3aa: ASSPLETDTQY
len: 9; v_gene: TRBV14; j_gene: TRBJ2-2; CDR3aa: ASSQYGELF
len: 12; v_gene: TRBV28; j_gene: TRBJ1-5; CDR3aa: ATLWGDSNQPQH
len: 12; v_gene: TRBV6-6; j_gene: TRBJ1-3; CDR3aa: ASSYFSEGNTIY
len: 13; v_gene: TRBV6-1; j_gene: TRBJ2-3; CDR3aa: ASSEFRGSTDTQY
len: 11; v_gene: TRBV9; j_gene: TRBJ1-1; CDR3aa: ASSAGGDAGAH
len: 13; v_gene: TRBV4-1; j_gene: TRBJ2-7; CDR3aa: ASSQEAGVTYEQY
len: 11; v_gene: TRBV6-1; j_gene: TRBJ1-3; CDR3aa: ASQQISGNTIY
len: 11; v_gene: TRBV7-9; j_gene: TRBJ2-7; CDR3aa: ASSLGVSYEQY
len: 10; v_gene: TRBV10-1; j_gene: TRBJ1-2; CDR3aa: ASSLPNYGYT
len: 13; v_gene: TRBV19; j_gene: TRBJ1-4; CDR3aa: ASSIGGPEGEKLF
len: 13; v_gene: TRBV18; j_gene: TRBJ2-1; CDR3aa: ASSRDPSSYNEQF
len: 12; v_gene: TRBV3-1/TRBV3-2; j_gene: TRBJ1-6; CDR3aa: ASSRTGGVSPLH
len: 12; v_gene: TRBV10-3; j_gene: TRBJ1-1; CDR3aa: AISESLQRAEAF
len: 13; v_gene: TRBV5-6; j_gene: TRBJ2-1; CDR3aa: ASSLGLVTVIEQF
len: 11; v_gene: TRBV19; j_gene: TRBJ2-7; CDR3aa: ASSRDTQREQY
len: 13; v_gene: TRBV7-9; j_gene: TRBJ1-5; CDR3aa: ASSLGSGSNQPQH
len: 14; v_gene: TRBV5-1; j_gene: TRBJ2-3; CDR3aa: ASSWTGTGAVDTQY
len: 11; v_gene: TRBV12-3/TRBV12-4; j_gene: TRBJ1-1; CDR3aa: ASSFGEWTEAF